Listed below are T cell receptor beta chains from one sample, sequenced in a study of vaccination effects on CD4 cells after COVID-19. TCRdb's table, derived via immunoSEQ multiplex PCR, lists solely in-frame clones and lacks some. This repertoire shows 71,000 or so clones, roughly 78% found once; its top ten account for roughly 3.9%. These receptors have no known antigen. Sequencing was performed on CD4+ T cells from PBMCs cultured with HCoV-OC43 spike peptides, taken before COVID-19 vaccination. These receptors originate from a human donor who received a COVID-19 vaccine. Both conserved end residues are part of each CDR3. Fields, in order: D gene, clone size, V gene, J gene, CDR3 DNA, CDR3 protein. A D gene is named only where the DNA matches it firmly. The listing skips clone size in some rows; elsewhere it reads once, few, many or a size class.

D: TRBD2; size: once; V: TRBV28; J: TRBJ2-1; DNA: TGTGCCAGCAGTCCGGGACTAGCGGGGGGGAATGAGCAGTTCTTC; CDR3: CASSPGLAGGNEQFF
D: NA; size: NA; V: TRBV6-5; J: TRBJ1-5; DNA: TGTGCCAGCAGTTACTCCTCCCCAAGGGGCAATCAGCCCCAGCATTTT; CDR3: CASSYSSPRGNQPQHF
D: TRBD1; size: NA; V: TRBV9; J: TRBJ2-3; DNA: TGTGCCAGCAGCGCCCCTCGAGGGGGACAGGGTATAACCGATACGCAGTATTTT; CDR3: CASSAPRGGQGITDTQYF
D: NA; size: NA; V: TRBV6-5; J: TRBJ1-1; DNA: TGTGCCAGCAGGCCATGGAGGACTGGCACTGAAGCTTTCTTT; CDR3: CASRPWRTGTEAFF
D: TRBD2; size: NA; V: TRBV6-5; J: TRBJ2-5; DNA: TGTGCCAGCGCCCGGGACCCCACGGGAGGGACCCAGTACTTC; CDR3: CASARDPTGGTQYF
D: TRBD2; size: NA; V: TRBV9; J: TRBJ2-3; DNA: TGTGCCAGCAGCGAGACCTTACTAGCGGCAGGGGATACGCAGTATTTT; CDR3: CASSETLLAAGDTQYF
D: TRBD2; size: NA; V: TRBV5-1; J: TRBJ2-5; DNA: TGCGCCAGCACCCGTGCGACGTTAGCGGGGGGAGAGACCCAGTACTTC; CDR3: CASTRATLAGGETQYF
D: NA; size: NA; V: TRBV12-2; J: TRBJ1-2; DNA: TGTGCAAGTCGCTTAGTGAAAGGGGGCTTTAACTATGGCTACACCTTC; CDR3: CASRLVKGGFNYGYTF
D: NA; size: few; V: TRBV7-3; J: TRBJ1-1; DNA: TGTGCCAGCAGCCAGACACGTAACACTGAAGCTTTCTTT; CDR3: CASSQTRNTEAFF
D: TRBD1; size: NA; V: TRBV7-9; J: TRBJ1-2; DNA: TGTGCCAGCAGCTTGGGACAGGGTGATGGCTACACCTTC; CDR3: CASSLGQGDGYTF
D: NA; size: NA; V: TRBV29-1; J: TRBJ2-1; DNA: TGCAGCGGTGCCCGGGATCGGCAGTTCTTC; CDR3: CSGARDRQFF
D: TRBD2; size: NA; V: TRBV27; J: TRBJ2-1; DNA: TGTGCCAGCAGCCAAACTAGCGGGGGGCGCAATGAGCAGTTCTTC; CDR3: CASSQTSGGRNEQFF
D: NA; size: NA; V: TRBV6-1; J: TRBJ1-5; DNA: TGTGCCAGCAGTGACAGGGTTGGCCAGCCCCAGCATTTT; CDR3: CASSDRVGQPQHF
D: NA; size: NA; V: TRBV2; J: TRBJ2-1; DNA: TGTGCCAGCAGTGCTTTAAGCTCCTACAATGAGCAGTTCTTC; CDR3: CASSALSSYNEQFF
D: NA; size: NA; V: TRBV5-4; J: TRBJ2-1; DNA: TGTGCCAGCAGCTTGGAGGAATACAATGAGCAGTTCTTC; CDR3: CASSLEEYNEQFF
D: NA; size: NA; V: TRBV19; J: TRBJ1-1; DNA: TGTGCCAGTAGGGCCTCGACGTCCTTAGGGGCTGAAGCTTTCTTT; CDR3: CASRASTSLGAEAFF
D: TRBD2; size: NA; V: TRBV7-2; J: TRBJ2-3; DNA: TGTGCCAGCAGCTTAGCAGGGACTAGCGTAACAGATACGCAGTATTTT; CDR3: CASSLAGTSVTDTQYF
D: TRBD1; size: NA; V: TRBV4-1; J: TRBJ1-2; DNA: TGCGCCAGCAGCCCCCGTGAGGGGGCGTTGAATGGCTACACCTTC; CDR3: CASSPREGALNGYTF
D: TRBD2; size: NA; V: TRBV19; J: TRBJ2-1; DNA: TGTGCCAGTAGTATGTTGGCGGGGGGGCCGGGAGAGCAGTTCTTC; CDR3: CASSMLAGGPGEQFF
D: NA; size: NA; V: TRBV24-1; J: TRBJ2-3; DNA: TGTGCCACCAGTGACCCCGGGACTAGCACAGATACGCAGTATTTT; CDR3: CATSDPGTSTDTQYF
D: NA; size: NA; V: TRBV12-3/TRBV12-4; J: TRBJ1-2; DNA: TGTGCCAGCAGCCCCACGGGGCTTGGCTACACCTTC; CDR3: CASSPTGLGYTF
D: NA; size: NA; V: TRBV7-2; J: TRBJ2-5; DNA: TGTGCCAGCAGCTTAAGGGCCGAACAGACCCAGTACTTC; CDR3: CASSLRAEQTQYF
D: NA; size: NA; V: TRBV2; J: TRBJ2-3; DNA: TGTGCCAGCAGTGAATTCCTTCTGAGCACAGATACGCAGTATTTT; CDR3: CASSEFLLSTDTQYF
D: NA; size: few; V: TRBV14; J: TRBJ2-1; DNA: TGTGCCAGCAGCGGCAGCTACAATGAGCAGTTCTTC; CDR3: CASSGSYNEQFF
D: NA; size: NA; V: TRBV4-1; J: TRBJ1-6; DNA: TGCGCCAGCAGCCAAGATCGGGATAATTCACCCCTCCACTTT; CDR3: CASSQDRDNSPLHF
D: TRBD1; size: once; V: TRBV6-2/TRBV6-3; J: TRBJ2-6; DNA: TGTGCCAGCAGTTACCGGACAGGGTTCGGGGCCAACGTCCTGACTTTC; CDR3: CASSYRTGFGANVLTF
D: NA; size: NA; V: TRBV7-3; J: TRBJ2-3; DNA: TGTGCCAGCAGCAGAATAGGACAGGGAGGGTCCACAGATACGCAGTATTTT; CDR3: CASSRIGQGGSTDTQYF
D: NA; size: few; V: TRBV20-1; J: TRBJ1-6; DNA: TGCAGTGCTAGAAACCCGACGTCCCTCCACTTT; CDR3: CSARNPTSLHF
D: TRBD2; size: NA; V: TRBV5-1; J: TRBJ2-3; DNA: TGCGCCAGCAGCTTGTTGAGCGGGGGGGCAACAGATACGCAGTATTTT; CDR3: CASSLLSGGATDTQYF
D: TRBD1; size: NA; V: TRBV19; J: TRBJ2-2; DNA: TGTGCCAGTAGTATTCAACAGGGGGCGAACACCGGGGAGCTGTTTTTT; CDR3: CASSIQQGANTGELFF
D: TRBD2; size: NA; V: TRBV6-6; J: TRBJ2-4; DNA: TGTGCCAGCAGTTACGGGGGGGAGGGGTTGAACATTCAGTACTTC; CDR3: CASSYGGEGLNIQYF
D: NA; size: NA; V: TRBV4-3; J: TRBJ2-5; DNA: TGCGCCAGCAGCCAAGGGTGGGGCAGACAAGAGACCCAGTACTTC; CDR3: CASSQGWGRQETQYF
D: NA; size: NA; V: TRBV27; J: TRBJ1-1; DNA: NA; CDR3: CASSSSGVTMNTEAFF
D: TRBD1; size: NA; V: TRBV5-1; J: TRBJ2-5; DNA: TGCGCCAGCAGCTTGGTGACCGGGACAGGGAAAGAGACCCAGTACTTC; CDR3: CASSLVTGTGKETQYF
D: NA; size: NA; V: TRBV29-1; J: TRBJ1-1; DNA: TGCAGCGGGACCTCGATCCGGGGGACGGGAAACACTGAAGCTTTCTTT; CDR3: CSGTSIRGTGNTEAFF
D: NA; size: NA; V: TRBV6-5; J: TRBJ1-2; DNA: TGTGCCAGCAGCTCGGGCACTGCTTACTATGGCTACACCTTC; CDR3: CASSSGTAYYGYTF
D: NA; size: NA; V: TRBV11-2; J: TRBJ2-2; DNA: TGTGCCAGCAGCTTAGTCGGGGGAGTTCGTGTCACCGGGGAGCTGTTTTTT; CDR3: CASSLVGGVRVTGELFF
D: TRBD1; size: NA; V: TRBV7-3; J: TRBJ1-2; DNA: TGTGCCAGCAGCCCAACCCCAGGGGGCTATGGCTACACCTTC; CDR3: CASSPTPGGYGYTF
D: NA; size: NA; V: TRBV19; J: TRBJ1-3; DNA: TGTGCCAGTACTCGCTTTCCTGGAAACACCATATATTTT; CDR3: CASTRFPGNTIYF
D: NA; size: NA; V: TRBV29-1; J: TRBJ1-4; DNA: TGCAGCGTCCCTGGGGTTGGGGCCACTAATGAAAAACTGTTTTTT; CDR3: CSVPGVGATNEKLFF
D: NA; size: NA; V: TRBV19; J: TRBJ2-2; DNA: TGTGCCAGTAGTCCAAGAGACTACACCGGGGAGCTGTTTTTT; CDR3: CASSPRDYTGELFF
D: NA; size: NA; V: TRBV4-1; J: TRBJ1-3; DNA: TGCGCCAGCAGCCACCCCGGGCAGACCTACTCTGGAAACACCATATATTTT; CDR3: CASSHPGQTYSGNTIYF
D: NA; size: NA; V: TRBV6-5; J: TRBJ2-1; DNA: TGTGCCAGCAGTTACCGCTCCCGGGGTGAGCAGTTCTTC; CDR3: CASSYRSRGEQFF
D: NA; size: NA; V: TRBV24-1; J: TRBJ1-1; DNA: TGTGCCACCAGTGATTCCCAAAACACTGAAGCTTTCTTT; CDR3: CATSDSQNTEAFF
D: NA; size: NA; V: TRBV30; J: TRBJ1-4; DNA: TGTGCCTGGAGTGTAATTTACAGAAATGAAAAACTGTTTTTT; CDR3: CAWSVIYRNEKLFF
D: NA; size: few; V: TRBV5-1; J: TRBJ2-4; DNA: TGCGCCAGCAGCTTGGAAGTAGCCAAAAACATTCAGTACTTC; CDR3: CASSLEVAKNIQYF
D: TRBD1; size: NA; V: TRBV5-1; J: TRBJ2-1; DNA: TGCGCCAGCAGCTCGACAGGGCCTTTCTACAATGAGCAGTTCTTC; CDR3: CASSSTGPFYNEQFF
D: NA; size: NA; V: TRBV19; J: TRBJ1-3; DNA: TGTGCCAGTAGTATAGACAGAAACGGAAACACCATATATTTT; CDR3: CASSIDRNGNTIYF
D: NA; size: NA; V: TRBV5-1; J: TRBJ1-1; DNA: TGCGCCAGCAGCTTGGATGGGCCCTCACGGAGCACTGAAGCTTTCTTT; CDR3: CASSLDGPSRSTEAFF